A single TCR beta chain is shown here with its context. The antigen is not known. Reverse transcription of about 0.45 to 1 ug RNA used random hexamers. Multiplex immunoSEQ PCR targeted 54 Vbeta and 13 Jbeta TCR beta segments. TCRdb fed the immunoSEQ multiplex PCR reads into MiXCR, producing one record per CDR3 protein. The sample has about 120,000 distinct CDR3 sequences; 96% are singletons. This CDR3 is 15 amino acids long. Per germline, CDR1 DFQATT and CDR2 SNEGSKA (reference sequence). V shed 5 bases, J shed 6 bases, and the junction held 5 bases outside the gene matches. The recently defined diagnostic criteria for definite or probable disease were met by the Susac syndrome patients. This record belongs to a study of CD8 T cells in Susac syndrome. Across the whole study: Active disease was present in about 6 of the sequenced Susac syndrome patients, whereas fewer than ten of them were in remission.

Points from the study as a whole: Clonal expansion was not seen in any Susac syndrome CD4+ T cell repertoire.

The rearrangement joins TRBV20-1 to TRBJ2-1, with 15 bases matching TRBD2. Specimen: CD4+ T cells from PBMCs. The sequence was collected from a human donor with Susac syndrome. The CDR3 nucleotides are TGCAGTGCTCATGGACTAGCGGGAGGGAGCAATGAGCAGTTCTTC. It is translated as CSAHGLAGGSNEQFF.